This T cell receptor (beta chain) came from a study of CD8 T cells in ankylosing spondylitis (dated by TCRdb to about 2017). For the wider study: The study set out to find disease-linked TCR variants by profiling T cell receptor beta repertoires in ankylosing spondylitis patients and healthy donors. Peripheral blood samples were taken, and synovial fluid was additionally collected from ankylosing spondylitis patients. In total, the full study cohort was made up of 85 to 140 healthy donors and 25 to 30 ankylosing spondylitis patients.

General conclusions and limits of the study: In peripheral blood, the disease-linked clones were found at relatively low frequencies and had a CD8+ phenotype. Blood from ankylosing spondylitis patients appeared to be characterized by a TCR beta motif made up of several highly homologous amino acid variants. Some motif variants had previously been reported in the synovial fluid and blood of reactive arthritis patients, which suggests shared mechanisms of disease initiation. According to the report, matched synovial fluid samples from ankylosing spondylitis patients were significantly enriched for the disease-linked clones.

The reads were generated on an Illumina HiSeq 2500. TCR beta libraries were prepared by quantitative 5'-RACE with molecular barcodes. The authors processed their data as follows. A new computational method based on a probabilistic model of VDJ rearrangement was used to identify disease-linked TCR variants. TCRdb ran its own pipeline on the public reads, namely fastp trimming at Q25 and MiXCR clone calling, and kept in-frame beta chains. Each CDR3 protein appears once, grouped with its most common genes and DNA. The V and J calls come from TCRdb's annotation, not from the publication. Counted in this sample were a few hundred thousand distinct CDR3 sequences; around 21% of them appeared once. Approximately 3.7% of the sample belongs to the ten largest clones. The CDR3 covers 16 residues, taking in both the cysteine and the phenylalanine. Of all the DNA, just the CDR3 is kept, 48 bases in frame from base 1. CDR1 SSHAT and CDR2 FNYEAQ were looked up in the germline V gene (reference sequence). Cut back by 3 bases and 1 base, the V and J ends lie 14 bases apart.

A remark on this clonotype: The specificity of this receptor is unknown. The record has no base qualities; no much larger clone is one base away.

Sequenced sample: blood, either unsorted or a sorted T cell fraction (not recorded which). This TCR derives from a female donor with ankylosing spondylitis or in good health (not recorded which). The V gene is TRBV7-7 and the J gene is TRBJ2-3, and perhaps TRBD2 as D gene, on 6 matching bases. The CDR3 in this case is CASSFRASERTDTQYF. The sequenced DNA: TGTGCCAGCAGCTTTAGGGCTAGCGAACGCACAGATACGCAGTATTTT. The full variable domain, with segments outside the CDR3 supplied by the reference TRBV7-7 and TRBJ2-3 proteins, appears as GAGVSQSPRYKVTKRGQDVTLRCDPISSHATLYWYQQALGQGPEFLTYFNYEAQPDKSGLPSDRFSAERPEGSISTLTIQRTEQRDSAMYRCASSFRASERTDTQYFGPGTRLTVL.